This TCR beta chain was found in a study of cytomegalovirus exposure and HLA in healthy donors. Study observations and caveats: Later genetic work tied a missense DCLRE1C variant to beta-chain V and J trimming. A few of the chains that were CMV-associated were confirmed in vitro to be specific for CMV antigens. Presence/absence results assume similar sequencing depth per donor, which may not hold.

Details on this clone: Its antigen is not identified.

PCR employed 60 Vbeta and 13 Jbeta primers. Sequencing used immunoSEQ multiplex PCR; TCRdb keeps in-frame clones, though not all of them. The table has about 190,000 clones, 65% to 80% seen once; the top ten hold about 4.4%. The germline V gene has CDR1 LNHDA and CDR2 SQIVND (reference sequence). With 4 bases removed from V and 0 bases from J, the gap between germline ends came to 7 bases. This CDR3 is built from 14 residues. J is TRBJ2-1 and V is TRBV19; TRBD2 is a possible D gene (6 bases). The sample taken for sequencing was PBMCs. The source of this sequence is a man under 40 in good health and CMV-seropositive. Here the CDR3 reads CASSTTSSYNEQFF. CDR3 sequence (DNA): TGTGCCAGTAGTACGACTAGCTCCTACAATGAGCAGTTCTTC.